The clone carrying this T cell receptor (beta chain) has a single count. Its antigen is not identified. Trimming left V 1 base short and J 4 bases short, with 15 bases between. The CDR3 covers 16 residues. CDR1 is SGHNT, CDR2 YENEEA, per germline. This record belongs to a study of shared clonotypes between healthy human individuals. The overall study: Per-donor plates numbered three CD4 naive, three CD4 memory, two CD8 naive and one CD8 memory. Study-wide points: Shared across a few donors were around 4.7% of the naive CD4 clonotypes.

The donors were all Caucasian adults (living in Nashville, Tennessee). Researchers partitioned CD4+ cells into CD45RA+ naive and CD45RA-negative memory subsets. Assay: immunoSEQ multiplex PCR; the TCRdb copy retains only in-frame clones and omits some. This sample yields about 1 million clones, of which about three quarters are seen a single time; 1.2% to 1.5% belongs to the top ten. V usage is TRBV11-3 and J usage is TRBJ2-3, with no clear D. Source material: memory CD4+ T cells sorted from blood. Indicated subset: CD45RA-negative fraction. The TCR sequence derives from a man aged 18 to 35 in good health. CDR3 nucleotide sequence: TGTGCCAGCAGCTTAGGCTGGTCCGACCCCTCAGATACGCAGTATTTT. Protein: CASSLGWSDPSDTQYF.